The clone carrying this T cell receptor (beta chain) came up once. Its antigen remains unknown. The sample is drawn from a study of human thymus T cells. Libraries were prepared by immunoSEQ multiplex PCR; TCRdb keeps only in-frame clonotypes and omits some of them. The profile shows tens of thousands of clones, roughly 94% of them singletons. General observations from the study: Gene usage for V and J segments appeared biased in thymic and blood repertoires.

Serving as donors were healthy Finnish infants, each of whom was having open corrective surgery for congenital heart defects. A roughly 0.45-1 mL peripheral blood aliquot was taken intraoperatively from four of eight donors. No fixed cell number was used; all available blood leukocytes supplied DNA. The specimen sequenced was blood. This TCR came from a boy younger than two with a congenital heart defect but otherwise immunologically healthy.

The CDR3 protein is CASSQVHDWAAGELFF. CDR3 coding DNA: TGTGCCAGCAGCCAGGTCCATGATTGGGCCGCCGGGGAGCTGTTTTTT. The rearrangement uses TRBV4-2 and TRBJ2-2; D gene unclear. This CDR3 comprises 16 residues. Trimming stripped 3 bases from V and 6 bases from J, with 17 bases between. Per germline, CDR1 LGHNA and CDR2 YNFKEQ.